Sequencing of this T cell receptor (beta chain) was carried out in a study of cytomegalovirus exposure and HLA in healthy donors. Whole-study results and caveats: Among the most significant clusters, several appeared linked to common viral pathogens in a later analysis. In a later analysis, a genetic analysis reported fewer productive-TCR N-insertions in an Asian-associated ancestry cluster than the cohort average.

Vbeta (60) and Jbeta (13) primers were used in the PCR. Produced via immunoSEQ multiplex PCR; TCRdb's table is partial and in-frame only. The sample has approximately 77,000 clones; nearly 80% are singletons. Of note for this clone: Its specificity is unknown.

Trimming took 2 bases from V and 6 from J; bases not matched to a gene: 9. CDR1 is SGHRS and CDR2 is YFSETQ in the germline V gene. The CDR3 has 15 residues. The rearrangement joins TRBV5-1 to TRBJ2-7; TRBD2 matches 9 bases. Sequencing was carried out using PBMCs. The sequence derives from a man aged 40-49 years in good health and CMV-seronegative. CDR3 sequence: CASSFSAGGPSEQYF. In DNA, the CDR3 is TGCGCCAGCAGCTTCTCGGCGGGAGGGCCCTCCGAGCAGTACTTC.